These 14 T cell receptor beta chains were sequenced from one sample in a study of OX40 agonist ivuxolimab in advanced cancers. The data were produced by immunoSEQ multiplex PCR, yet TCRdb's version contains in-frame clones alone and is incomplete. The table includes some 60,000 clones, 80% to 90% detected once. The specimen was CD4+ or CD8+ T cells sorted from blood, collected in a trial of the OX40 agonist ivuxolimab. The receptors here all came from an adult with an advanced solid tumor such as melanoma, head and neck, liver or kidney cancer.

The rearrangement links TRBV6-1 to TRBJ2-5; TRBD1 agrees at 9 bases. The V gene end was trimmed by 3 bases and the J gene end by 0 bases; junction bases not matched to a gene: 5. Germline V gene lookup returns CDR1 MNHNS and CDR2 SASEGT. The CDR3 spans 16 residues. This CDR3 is CASSDEDRGDQETQYF. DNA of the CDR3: TGTGCCAGCAGTGACGAGGACAGGGGAGACCAAGAGACCCAGTACTTC.

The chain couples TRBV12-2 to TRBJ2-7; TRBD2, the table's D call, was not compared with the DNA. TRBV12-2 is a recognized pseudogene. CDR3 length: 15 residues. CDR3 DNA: TGTGCAAGTCGCTTAGGAAGCGGGGGTGTCTACGAGCAGTACTTC. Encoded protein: CASRLGSGGVYEQYF.

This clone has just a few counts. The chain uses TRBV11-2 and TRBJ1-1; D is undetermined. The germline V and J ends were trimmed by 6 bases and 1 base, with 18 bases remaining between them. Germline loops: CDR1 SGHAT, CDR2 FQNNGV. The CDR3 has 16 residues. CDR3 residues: CASSSWPRRGNTEAFF. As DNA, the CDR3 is TGTGCCAGCAGTTCCTGGCCTCGCCGAGGGAACACTGAAGCTTTCTTT.

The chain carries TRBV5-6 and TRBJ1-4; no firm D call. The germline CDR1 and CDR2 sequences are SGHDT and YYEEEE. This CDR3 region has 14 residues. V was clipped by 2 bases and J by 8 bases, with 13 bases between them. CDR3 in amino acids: CASSFRGMEEKLFF. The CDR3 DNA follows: TGTGCCAGCAGCTTTAGAGGAATGGAAGAAAAACTGTTTTTT.

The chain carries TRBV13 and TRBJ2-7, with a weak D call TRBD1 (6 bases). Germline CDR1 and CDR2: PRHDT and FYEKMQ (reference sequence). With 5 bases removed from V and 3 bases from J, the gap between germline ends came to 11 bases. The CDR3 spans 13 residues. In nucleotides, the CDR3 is TGTGCCAGCAGCCAGGGACACTACTACGAGCAGTACGTC. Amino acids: CASSQGHYYEQYV.

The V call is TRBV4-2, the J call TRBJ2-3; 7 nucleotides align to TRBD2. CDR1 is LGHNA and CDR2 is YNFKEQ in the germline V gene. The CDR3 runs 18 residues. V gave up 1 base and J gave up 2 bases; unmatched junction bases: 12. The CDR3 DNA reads TGTGCCAGCAGCCAAGGGGGGAGTCTAGCGGACTACACAGATACGCAGTATTTT. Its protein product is CASSQGGSLADYTDTQYF.

The CDR3 here is CASSPSAGSNQPQHF. The DNA of the CDR3 is TGTGCCAGCAGCCCATCGGCAGGGAGCAATCAGCCCCAGCATTTT. The J gene is TRBJ1-5, the V gene TRBV4-2; a possible D gene is TRBD1 (5 bases). CDR1 and CDR2 from the germline V gene are LGHNA and YNFKEQ. V was pared by 4 bases and J by 1 base, with 11 bases between. The CDR3 is made up of 15 amino acids.

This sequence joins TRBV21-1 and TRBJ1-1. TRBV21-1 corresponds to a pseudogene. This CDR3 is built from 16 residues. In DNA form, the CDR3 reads TGTGCCAGCAGTATGCTTGTCTACACAATTCGCACTGAAGCTTTCTTT. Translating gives CASSMLVYTIRTEAFF.

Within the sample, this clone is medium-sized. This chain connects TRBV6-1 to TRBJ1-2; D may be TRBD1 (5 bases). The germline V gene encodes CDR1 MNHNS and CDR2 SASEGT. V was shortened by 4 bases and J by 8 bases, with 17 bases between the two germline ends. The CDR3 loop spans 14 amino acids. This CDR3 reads CASSAGGTIQGYTF. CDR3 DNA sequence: TGTGCCAGCAGTGCCGGGGGAACTATCCAGGGCTACACCTTC.

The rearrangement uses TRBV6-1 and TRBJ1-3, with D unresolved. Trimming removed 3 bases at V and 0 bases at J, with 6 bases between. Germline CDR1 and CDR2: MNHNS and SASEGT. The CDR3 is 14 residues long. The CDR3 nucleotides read TGTGCCAGCAGTGAGTCTCTCTCTGGAAACACCATATATTTT. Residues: CASSESLSGNTIYF.

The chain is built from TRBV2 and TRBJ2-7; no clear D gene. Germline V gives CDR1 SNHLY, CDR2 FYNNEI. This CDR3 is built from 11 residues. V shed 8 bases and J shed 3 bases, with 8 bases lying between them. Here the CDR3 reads CASLSNYEQYF. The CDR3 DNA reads TGTGCCAGCCTCAGCAACTACGAGCAGTACTTC.

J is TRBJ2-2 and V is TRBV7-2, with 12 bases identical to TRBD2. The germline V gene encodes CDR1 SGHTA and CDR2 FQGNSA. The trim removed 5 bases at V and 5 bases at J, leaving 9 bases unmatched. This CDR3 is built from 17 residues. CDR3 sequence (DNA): TGTGCCAGCAGCGCTAGCCTAGCGGGAGGGAGAACCGGGGAGCTGTTTTTT. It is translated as CASSASLAGGRTGELFF.

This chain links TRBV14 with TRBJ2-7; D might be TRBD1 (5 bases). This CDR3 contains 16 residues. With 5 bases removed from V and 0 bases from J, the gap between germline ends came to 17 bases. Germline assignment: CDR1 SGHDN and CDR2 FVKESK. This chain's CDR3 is CASSVTRQFFSYEQYV. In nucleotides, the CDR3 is TGTGCCAGCAGCGTAACGAGACAGTTCTTCTCCTACGAGCAGTACGTC.

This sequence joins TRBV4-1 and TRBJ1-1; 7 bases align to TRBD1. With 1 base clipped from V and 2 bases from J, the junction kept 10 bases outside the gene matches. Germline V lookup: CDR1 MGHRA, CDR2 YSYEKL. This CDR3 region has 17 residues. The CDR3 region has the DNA TGCGCCAGCAGCCAAGGCAGGGGGTCGCAACTTAACACTGAAGCTTTCTTT. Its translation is CASSQGRGSQLNTEAFF.